This is a list of T cell receptor beta chains from one sample in a study of blood T cell repertoires in COVID-19. The repertoire was sequenced with immunoSEQ multiplex PCR; TCRdb's copy has only in-frame clones and lacks some. Among just over 350,000 clones, over 75% were seen once, and the ten largest hold around 3%. Sequencing was done on a sample of PBMCs or T cells enriched from blood (not recorded which). These receptors all come from a woman aged 30 to 39 who had recovered from COVID-19. The CDR3 runs from the conserved cysteine through the conserved F or W. The D gene is left open where the match is weak. Not all rows give a size; the values are once, few, many and, for expanded clones, a class.

D gene | clone size | J gene | V gene | CDR3 protein | CDR3 DNA
TRBD2 | - | TRBJ2-1 | TRBV3-1/TRBV3-2 | CASSQLAGTRVNEQFF | TGTGCCAGCAGCCAATTGGCAGGGACTAGAGTCAATGAGCAGTTCTTC
- | - | TRBJ2-3 | TRBV29-1 | CSVEEQVTDTQYF | TGCAGCGTTGAAGAACAGGTAACAGATACGCAGTATTTT
- | - | TRBJ1-1 | TRBV15 | CATGSDLQAEAFF | TGTGCCACCGGCAGTGACCTGCAGGCTGAAGCTTTCTTT
- | - | TRBJ1-4 | TRBV9 | CASSVDVGAENEKLFF | TGTGCCAGCAGCGTAGATGTGGGGGCGGAGAATGAAAAACTGTTTTTT
TRBD2 | - | TRBJ2-1 | TRBV5-1 | CASSFSGSKANEQFF | TGCGCCAGCAGCTTTAGCGGGAGCAAAGCGAATGAGCAGTTCTTC
TRBD2 | - | TRBJ2-5 | TRBV5-1 | CASSLRGGAGLETQYF | TGCGCCAGCAGTCTTCGCGGGGGGGCCGGGTTGGAGACCCAGTACTTC
TRBD1 | few | TRBJ1-2 | TRBV6-6 | CASSWDRGRQGYGYTF | TGTGCCAGCAGTTGGGACAGGGGGAGACAGGGCTATGGCTACACCTTC
TRBD1 | - | TRBJ1-2 | TRBV5-6 | CASSYNRGDYGYTF | TGTGCCAGCAGCTATAACAGGGGTGACTATGGCTACACCTTC
TRBD2 | - | TRBJ2-1 | TRBV27 | CASSLVVSGGFYNEQFF | TGTGCCAGCAGTTTAGTGGTTAGCGGGGGATTCTACAATGAGCAGTTCTTC
- | - | TRBJ1-2 | TRBV28 | CASTPFWAYYGYTF | TGTGCCAGCACTCCATTCTGGGCCTACTATGGCTACACCTTC
- | - | TRBJ2-7 | TRBV27 | CASSKTDFWSYEQYF | TGTGCCAGCAGTAAGACCGACTTCTGGTCCTACGAGCAGTACTTC
- | - | TRBJ2-3 | TRBV7-2 | CASSLVGEVGYF | TGTGCCAGCAGCTTAGTCGGGGAGGTAGGGTATTTT
- | - | TRBJ2-2 | TRBV15 | CATSRASQGRELFF | TGTGCCACCAGCAGAGCGTCACAGGGTCGGGAGCTGTTTTTT
TRBD1 | - | TRBJ1-4 | TRBV5-1 | CASSDRVTNEKLFF | TGCGCCAGCAGTGACAGGGTGACTAATGAAAAACTGTTTTTT
TRBD2 | once | TRBJ2-7 | TRBV2 | CASSSPSGASYEQYF | TGTGCCAGCAGCTCCCCTAGCGGGGCCTCCTACGAGCAGTACTTC
TRBD1 | - | TRBJ1-4 | TRBV6-5 | CASGTGQGNEKLFF | TGTGCCAGCGGCACGGGACAGGGAAATGAAAAACTGTTTTTT
TRBD1 | - | TRBJ1-3 | TRBV10-1 | CASSESEGGAIRFGNTIYF | TGCGCCAGCAGTGAGTCGGAAGGGGGCGCGATTAGATTTGGAAACACCATATATTTT
TRBD2 | - | TRBJ2-2 | TRBV29-1 | CSVDQRGTGELFF | TGCAGCGTTGACCAGCGGGGCACCGGGGAGCTGTTTTTT
TRBD1 | - | TRBJ1-2 | TRBV3-1/TRBV3-2 | CASSQGQGIEGYTF | TGTGCCAGCAGCCAAGGACAGGGCATTGAAGGCTACACCTTC
TRBD2 | - | TRBJ2-1 | TRBV18 | CASSPPSGGSSYNEQFF | TGTGCCAGCTCACCACCTAGCGGGGGGAGCTCCTACAATGAGCAGTTCTTC
TRBD1 | - | TRBJ2-7 | TRBV5-4 | CASSFGTASSYEQYF | TGTGCCAGCAGCTTTGGGACAGCGAGCTCCTACGAGCAGTACTTC
- | - | TRBJ2-3 | TRBV5-4 | CASSLTGDTDTQYF | TGTGCCAGCAGCCTGACAGGAGACACAGATACGCAGTATTTT
TRBD2 | few | TRBJ2-1 | TRBV7-8 | CASSLELAGGYNEQFF | TGTGCCAGCAGCTTGGAACTAGCGGGAGGCTACAATGAGCAGTTCTTC
- | - | TRBJ1-3 | TRBV10-1 | CASSEGLSGNTIYF | TGCGCCAGCAGTGAAGGACTCTCTGGAAACACCATATATTTT
TRBD2 | - | TRBJ2-5 | TRBV4-1 | CASSQGGTSGSGGETQYF | TGCGCCAGCAGCCAAGGGGGGACTAGCGGGAGTGGAGGTGAGACCCAGTACTTC
TRBD1 | - | TRBJ1-6 | TRBV5-4 | CASSINRGNNSPLHF | TGTGCCAGCAGCATCAACAGGGGAAATAATTCACCCCTCCACTTT
- | - | TRBJ1-2 | TRBV6-1 | CASSEIQGLGYGYTF | TGTGCCAGCAGTGAAATTCAGGGATTAGGGTATGGCTACACCTTC
- | medium-sized | TRBJ1-4 | TRBV5-6 | CASSSVLNEKLFF | TGTGCCAGCAGCTCAGTCCTTAATGAAAAACTGTTTTTT
- | - | TRBJ2-1 | TRBV19 | CATAGYASSYNEQFF | TGTGCCACCGCCGGTTATGCTAGCTCCTACAATGAGCAGTTCTTC
- | - | TRBJ2-1 | TRBV13 | CASSSRLDPYNEQFF | TGTGCCAGCAGCTCCCGACTAGATCCCTACAATGAGCAGTTCTTC
- | - | TRBJ2-7 | TRBV7-8 | CASSLYYRTSYEQYF | TGTGCCAGCAGCTTATATTACAGAACTTCCTACGAGCAGTACTTC
TRBD1 | - | TRBJ1-3 | TRBV18 | CASSPRSDREDRRLSSGNTIYF | TGTGCCAGCTCACCACGGAGTGACAGGGAGGATAGAAGGCTAAGCTCTGGAAACACCATATATTTT
TRBD1 | - | TRBJ1-5 | TRBV27 | CASSSGTGYGNQPQHF | TGTGCCAGCAGTTCCGGGACAGGGTACGGCAATCAGCCCCAGCATTTT
TRBD1 | - | TRBJ2-1 | TRBV23-1 | CASVIGGQRCNEQFF | TGCGCCAGCGTTATAGGGGGACAGAGGTGTAATGAGCAGTTCTTC
- | - | TRBJ2-5 | TRBV5-1 | CASSFMDSEETQYF | TGCGCCAGCAGCTTTATGGACTCTGAAGAGACCCAGTACTTC
- | once | TRBJ2-3 | TRBV10-3 | CAISETTTDTQYF | TGTGCCATCAGTGAGACTACCACAGATACGCAGTATTTT
- | - | TRBJ1-4 | TRBV4-1 | CASSQEGRVNEKLFF | TGCGCCAGCAGCCAAGAAGGGAGGGTGAATGAAAAACTGTTTTTT
TRBD1 | - | TRBJ1-2 | TRBV5-4 | CASSLGQGRDYGYTF | TGTGCCAGCAGCTTAGGACAGGGACGGGACTATGGCTACACCTTC